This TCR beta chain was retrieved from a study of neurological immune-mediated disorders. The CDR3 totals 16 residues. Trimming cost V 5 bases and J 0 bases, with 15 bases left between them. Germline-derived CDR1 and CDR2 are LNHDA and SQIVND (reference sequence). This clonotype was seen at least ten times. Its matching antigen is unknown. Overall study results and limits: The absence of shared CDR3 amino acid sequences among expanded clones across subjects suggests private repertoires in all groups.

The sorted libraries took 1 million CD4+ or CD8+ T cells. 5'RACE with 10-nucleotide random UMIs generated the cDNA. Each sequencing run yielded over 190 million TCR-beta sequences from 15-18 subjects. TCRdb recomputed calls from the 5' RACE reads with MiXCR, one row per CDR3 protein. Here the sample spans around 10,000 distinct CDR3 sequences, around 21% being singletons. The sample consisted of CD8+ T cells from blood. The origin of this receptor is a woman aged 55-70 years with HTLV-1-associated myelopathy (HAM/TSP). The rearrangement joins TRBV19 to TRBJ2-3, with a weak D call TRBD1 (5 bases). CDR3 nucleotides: TGTGCCAGTAGTCTCAGACAGACCATTAGCACAGATACGCAGTATTTT. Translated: CASSLRQTISTDTQYF. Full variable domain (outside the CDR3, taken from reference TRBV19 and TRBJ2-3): DGGITQSPKYLFRKEGQNVTLSCEQNLNHDAMYWYRQDPGQGLRLIYYSQIVNDFQKGDIAEGYSVSREKKESFPLTVTSAQKNPTAFYLCASSLRQTISTDTQYFGPGTRLTVL.